These T cell receptor beta chains were read from a single sample in a study of blood T cell repertoires in COVID-19. TCRdb's table, derived via immunoSEQ multiplex PCR, lists solely in-frame clones and lacks some. Among roughly 50,000 clones listed, roughly 79% were seen once. The specimen was peripheral blood. The receptors were sampled from a woman aged 55-70 years with acute or convalescent COVID-19. The CDR3 runs from the conserved cysteine through the conserved F or W. Each record gives: clone size, V gene, D gene, J gene, CDR3 DNA, CDR3 protein. The D gene is left open where the match is weak. Rows may omit the clone size; those that give it use once, few, many or a size class.

>once|TRBV7-9|-|TRBJ2-7
TGTGCCAGCAGCTTAGGTGCGGCGAACTACGAGCAGTACTTC
CASSLGAANYEQYF
>-|TRBV18|TRBD2|TRBJ2-2
TGTGCCAGCTCCTCCCCGGGACTAGCGGCAACCGGGGAGCTGTTTTTT
CASSSPGLAATGELFF
>-|TRBV3-1/TRBV3-2|TRBD2|TRBJ2-1
TGTGCCAGTAACTCCGGGACTAGCGACCTCTTAAATGAGCAGTTCTTC
CASNSGTSDLLNEQFF
>-|TRBV6-1|-|TRBJ1-5
TGTGCCAGCAGTGAAATAGTCGGGGATCAGCCCCAGCATTTT
CASSEIVGDQPQHF
>-|TRBV6-5|TRBD1|TRBJ2-1
TGTGCCAGCAGCTACAGGGGGCTAACCTACAATGAGCAGTTCTTC
CASSYRGLTYNEQFF
>-|TRBV4-1|TRBD2|TRBJ2-1
TGCGCCAGCCTTTCGCGGGAGGGCTCCTACAATGAGCAGTTCTTC
CASLSREGSYNEQFF
>-|TRBV15|TRBD2|TRBJ2-1
TGTGCCACCAGCAGAGATCGGATAGCGGGGGGGCGAAATGAGCAGTTCTTC
CATSRDRIAGGRNEQFF
>-|TRBV5-6|TRBD1|TRBJ1-2
TGTGCCAGCAGCGATACAGGGGGAAATGGCTACACCTTC
CASSDTGGNGYTF
>-|TRBV30|-|TRBJ1-5
TGTGCCTGGAGTAACACCGCACATCAGCCCCAGCATTTT
CAWSNTAHQPQHF
>-|TRBV5-4|TRBD1|TRBJ2-2
TGTGCCAGCAGCAGGGACAGGAACACCGGGGAGCTGTTTTTT
CASSRDRNTGELFF
>-|TRBV7-2|-|TRBJ1-2
TGTGCCAGCCTCCTCGCGGCGGGGTGGAATGGCTACACCTTC
CASLLAAGWNGYTF
>-|TRBV6-5|TRBD1|TRBJ2-1
TGTGCCAGCAGGGGACAGGGAGATGAGCAGTTCTTC
CASRGQGDEQFF
>-|TRBV19|TRBD1|TRBJ1-3
TGTGCCAGTAGCCAGGGGGCGATTGGAAACACCATATATTTT
CASSQGAIGNTIYF
>-|TRBV6-5|-|TRBJ1-1
TGTGCCAGCAGAGTTACAGGCGACCGGGAAGCTTTCTTT
CASRVTGDREAFF
>-|TRBV28|TRBD1|TRBJ1-6
TGTGCCAGCAGCCAAGGGACAGGGATAAGCTCCTATAATTCACCCCTCCACTTT
CASSQGTGISSYNSPLHF
>-|TRBV2|TRBD1|TRBJ2-4
TGTGCCACCAAGGGAGACAGGGATCAAATAGCCAAAAACATTCAGTACTTC
CATKGDRDQIAKNIQYF
>-|TRBV4-1|TRBD1|TRBJ1-1
TGCGCCAGCAGCCAAGAACAGGGGTACGGGAACACTGAAGCTTTCTTT
CASSQEQGYGNTEAFF
>-|TRBV7-8|-|TRBJ2-7
TGTGCCAGCAGCTTAACAGGGAGCTCCTACGAGCAGTACTTC
CASSLTGSSYEQYF
>-|TRBV6-2/TRBV6-3|TRBD1|TRBJ1-2
TGTGCCAGCAGTTCCATGGGACAGGGGCCTGTTGCGTATGGCTACACCTTC
CASSSMGQGPVAYGYTF
>-|TRBV5-5|-|TRBJ2-2
TGTGCCAGCAGCCTTTCGACGGGGGCCGGGGAGCTGTTTTTT
CASSLSTGAGELFF
>-|TRBV7-9|TRBD1|TRBJ1-1
TGTGCCAGCAGCCCAGGACAGGGGAACACTGAAGCTTTCTTT
CASSPGQGNTEAFF
>-|TRBV30|-|TRBJ2-2
TGTGCCTGGAGTGGACTGGTCGGGGAGCTGTTTTTT
CAWSGLVGELFF
>few|TRBV15|-|TRBJ1-5
TGTGCCACCAGCAGAGATCCGACAGAGTTGGCTCAGCCCCAGCATTTT
CATSRDPTELAQPQHF
>-|TRBV14|-|TRBJ1-5
TGTGCCAGCAGCCAATCAGGTAGCAATCAGCCCCAGCATTTT
CASSQSGSNQPQHF
>-|TRBV6-6|TRBD1|TRBJ2-1
TGTGCCAGCAGTTACTCCGGGACAGATAACAATGAGCAGTTCTTC
CASSYSGTDNNEQFF
>-|TRBV6-5|-|TRBJ2-7
TGTGCCAGCAGTCCATCCTCCCTGTACGAGCAATACTTC
CASSPSSLYEQYF
>-|TRBV21-1|-|TRBJ2-1
TGTGCCACCCTATTAGACAGGGACTACAATGAGCAGTTCTTC
CATLLDRDYNEQFF
>few|TRBV6-6|TRBD1|TRBJ1-4
TGTGCCAGCAGCCATGGACAGGCGGGGAAAAAACTGTTTTTT
CASSHGQAGKKLFF
>few|TRBV11-2|-|TRBJ1-1
TGTGCCAGCATCAGGACAGCCAACATGAACACTGAAGCTTTCTTT
CASIRTANMNTEAFF
>-|TRBV18|TRBD1|TRBJ1-5
TGTGCCAGCTCACCACAGGGGGCGCGAAGCAATCAGCCCCAGCATTTT
CASSPQGARSNQPQHF